What follows are 9 T cell receptor beta chains derived from one specimen sequenced in a study of beta chain features in type 1 diabetes. The authors reverse transcribed all of the isolated RNA, so sequencing captured expressed TCRB transcripts. Libraries were prepared by immunoSEQ multiplex PCR; TCRdb keeps only in-frame clonotypes and omits some of them. The table shows hundreds of thousands of clones, with about 10% occurring only once. The specimen was naive CD4+ T cells from blood. The receptors come from a woman aged 18-35 years in good health.

This clone was recorded a few times. V is TRBV7-7 and J is TRBJ2-1; 9 nucleotides align to TRBD2. V lost 2 bases, J lost 6 bases, and 8 bases stayed unmatched. Germline V lookup: CDR1 SSHAT, CDR2 FNYEAQ (reference sequence). This CDR3 contains 16 residues. The CDR3 DNA sequence: TGTGCCAGCAGCTTACGAGCGGGGGGCGCCGGCAATGAGCAGTTCTTC. This sequence encodes CASSLRAGGAGNEQFF.

There are a few counts of this clone. V usage is TRBV9 and J usage is TRBJ1-1, with D unclear. Germline V lookup: CDR1 SGDLS, CDR2 YYNGEE. The CDR3 totals 14 residues. Trimming left V 2 bases short and J 2 bases short, with 10 bases between. CDR3 sequence (DNA): TGTGCCAGCAGCGTGGAGGGAGTCAACACTGAAGCTTTCTTT. Translated, it gives CASSVEGVNTEAFF.

This clone was observed a handful of times. V is TRBV7-3 and J is TRBJ1-6; possible D gene TRBD1, 5 bases. This CDR3 is 15 amino acids long. Germline loops: CDR1 SGHTA, CDR2 FQGTGA. The V end lost 1 base, the J end lost 3 bases, and 7 bases lay between the germline ends. The CDR3 loop reads CASSLRQGYNSPLHF. The CDR3 bases are TGTGCCAGCAGCTTAAGGCAGGGCTATAATTCACCCCTCCACTTT.

Only a few counts were recorded for this clone. V gene TRBV30 combines with J gene TRBJ1-1; D unresolved. This CDR3 has 13 amino acids. Germline V CDR1 and CDR2: GTSNPN, SVGIG (reference sequence). The germline V and J ends were trimmed by 5 bases and 0 bases, with 10 bases remaining between them. CDR3: CAWCFRVNTEAFF. The DNA of the CDR3 is TGTGCCTGGTGCTTCCGGGTGAACACTGAAGCTTTCTTT.

This chain connects TRBV27 to TRBJ2-5, with TRBD1 as a possible D gene (5 bases). This CDR3 is built from 14 residues. CDR1 is MNHEY, CDR2 SMNVEV, per germline (reference sequence). V dropped 3 bases and J dropped 2 bases, with 10 bases sitting between them. CDR3 protein: CASSFNRGQETQYF. The CDR3, as DNA: TGTGCCAGCAGTTTTAATAGGGGACAAGAGACCCAGTACTTC.

This clone has at least ten counts. CDR3 residues: CASSQVTSVETQYF. Here the CDR3 DNA reads TGCGCCAGCAGCCAAGTGACTAGCGTCGAGACCCAGTACTTC. V gene TRBV4-1 combines with J gene TRBJ2-5; 8 positions agree with TRBD2. The CDR3 spans 14 residues. The V segment lost 1 base and the J segment 5 bases; nucleotides outside the gene matches: 3. Germline CDR1 reads MGHRA; CDR2 reads YSYEKL.

This clone appeared a few times. CDR3 nucleotides: TGTGCCAGCAGTTACTCTCGGCTAGCGGGAGGATACGAGCAGTACTTC. This gives the protein CASSYSRLAGGYEQYF. The chain is built from TRBV6-5 and TRBJ2-7; 11 bases agree with TRBD2. Germline-derived CDR1 and CDR2 are MNHEY and SVGAGI. Trimming cost V 0 bases and J 4 bases; bases outside gene matches: 5. The CDR3 is made up of 16 amino acids.

The V gene is TRBV5-1, the J gene TRBJ2-3; weak D call: TRBD2 (5 bases). This CDR3 is built from 14 residues. Germline values: CDR1 SGHRS, CDR2 YFSETQ. The ends were cut back, 2 bases at V and 2 bases at J, with 9 bases in the middle. CDR3 in amino acids: CASSFGLVTDTQYF. CDR3 nucleotide sequence: TGCGCCAGCAGCTTCGGACTGGTCACAGATACGCAGTATTTT.

The chain joins TRBV5-4 to TRBJ2-3, with 10 bases matching TRBD2. The CDR3 covers 16 residues. Germline V lookup: CDR1 SGHNT, CDR2 YYREEE (reference sequence). V shed 4 bases, J shed 5 bases, and the junction held 10 bases outside the gene matches. The CDR3 here is CASSSQTSGSGDTQYF. CDR3 nucleotide sequence: TGTGCCAGCAGCAGTCAGACTAGCGGGTCCGGAGATACGCAGTATTTT. The complete variable domain, with remaining parts taken from reference TRBV5-4 and TRBJ2-3, reads ETGVTQSPTHLIKTRGQQVTLRCSSQSGHNTVSWYQQALGQGPQFIFQYYREEENGRGNFPPRFSGLQFPNYSSELNVNALELDDSALYLCASSSQTSGSGDTQYFGPGTRLTVL.